The 20 T cell receptor beta chains in this list originate from one sample, sequenced in a study of molecular identifiers for immune sequencing clone quantification. Each CDR3 protein gets one entry after TCRdb re-called the PCR reads with MiXCR. The sample has roughly 630,000 distinct CDR3 sequences, roughly 27% seen once. The sequenced material came from naive CD8+ T cells from blood, with Jurkat cell RNA spiked in. Subset denoted: FACS-sorted CD8+CD4-CCR7+CD45RA+ naive T cells. The receptors were sampled from a human donor in good health. Some libraries in this study had Jurkat cell RNA spiked in.

This clonotype was observed a few times. This chain connects TRBV10-1 to TRBJ2-2; possibly TRBD1 for D (5 bases). Germline V CDR1 and CDR2: WNHNN, SYGVQD (reference sequence). The ends were cut back, 6 bases at V and 0 bases at J, with 11 bases in the middle. There are 15 residues in the CDR3. CDR3 in amino acids: CASSDLTANTGELFF. CDR3 DNA sequence: TGCGCCAGCAGCGATTTGACAGCGAACACCGGGGAGCTGTTTTTT.

On this clonotype: This may stem from a read error, because a much larger clone lies one nucleotide away. The J gene is TRBJ2-7, the V gene TRBV20-1, with 9 bases aligning to TRBD2. The trim removed 0 bases at V and 0 bases at J, leaving 6 bases unmatched. The CDR3 covers 16 residues. CDR1 DFQATT and CDR2 SNEGSKA come from the germline V gene (reference sequence). The CDR3 nucleotides read TGCAGTGCTAGAGATGTATGGACTAGCGCCTCCTACGAGCAGTACTTC. Residues: CSARDVWTSASYEQYF.

Concerning this clonotype itself: Possible read error: a much larger clone is one base away. The V and J genes are TRBV29-1 and TRBJ1-2, with D hard to call. V lost 4 bases to trimming and J lost 4 bases, with 10 bases between them. This CDR3 has 12 residues. Germline lookup yields CDR1 SQVTM and CDR2 ANQGSEA. In DNA, the CDR3 is TGCAGCGTTGGAAGAGAATCCTATGGCTACACCTTC. It specifies CSVGRESYGYTF.

The chain has TRBV15 and TRBJ2-3, with D possibly being TRBD2 (5 bases). V lost 10 bases to trimming and J lost 8 bases, with 31 bases between them. Germline V gene sequence: CDR1 LNHNV, CDR2 YYDKDF (reference sequence). The CDR3 contains 17 residues. The CDR3 here is CASKEASSLITFGTQYF. CDR3 sequence (DNA): TGTGCCAGCAAGGAGGCCAGTTCCCTTATCACATTTGGTACGCAGTATTTT.

This chain joins TRBV12-5 and TRBJ2-7; 10 bases map to TRBD2. The germline CDR1 and CDR2 sequences are LGHNT and FRNRAP. This CDR3 region has 16 residues. Trimming took 5 bases from V and 2 from J; bases not matched to a gene: 9. For the CDR3, the DNA is TGTGCTAGTGGTCAACCAATAGCGGGAGGCCCCTACGAGCAGTACTTC. Residues: CASGQPIAGGPYEQYF.

The V and J genes are TRBV7-9 and TRBJ2-5, with D perhaps matching TRBD2 (5 bases). Germline CDR1 reads SEHNR; CDR2 reads FQNEAQ (reference sequence). V was shortened by 7 bases and J by 9 bases, with 15 bases between the two germline ends. This CDR3 has 12 residues. CDR3 coding DNA: TGTGCCAGCACCTCAACTCAGGAGGCCCAGTACTTC. Translated: CASTSTQEAQYF.

Only a few counts were recorded for this clonotype. The chain links TRBV12-3 or TRBV12-4 to TRBJ1-1; tentative D call: TRBD1 (6 bases). The CDR3 consists of 14 residues. V lost 7 bases, J lost 1 base, and 13 bases lay in between. The CDR3 protein is CASTVNRANTEAFF. In DNA, the CDR3 is TGTGCCAGCACGGTAAACAGGGCGAACACTGAAGCTTTCTTT.

In its sample, this clonotype was seen many times. This rearrangement joins TRBV2 to TRBJ2-7, with D hard to call. Trimming took off 5 bases at V and 3 bases at J, with 2 bases between the two ends. This CDR3 contains 10 residues. Germline V gene lookup returns CDR1 SNHLY and CDR2 FYNNEI. CDR3 loop: CASSIYEQYF. The CDR3 region has the DNA TGTGCCAGCAGTATCTACGAGCAGTACTTC. The full variable domain, its missing parts supplied by reference TRBV2 and TRBJ2-7, is EPEVTQTPSHQVTQMGQEVILRCVPISNHLYFYWYRQILGQKVEFLVSFYNNEISEKSEIFDDQFSVERPDGSNFTLKIRSTKLEDSAMYFCASSIYEQYFGPGTRLTVT.

This clonotype appeared a few times. The rearrangement links TRBV2 to TRBJ2-5; possibly TRBD1 for D (6 bases). The CDR3 has 14 amino acids. Trimming removed 1 base from V and 6 bases from J, with 12 bases in between. CDR1 is SNHLY and CDR2 is FYNNEI in the germline V gene. The CDR3 DNA follows: TGTGCCAGCAGTGAAGGGGGGCCAGGGAAGACCCAGTACTTC. This codes for CASSEGGPGKTQYF. The full variable domain, in which reference TRBV2 and TRBJ2-5 provide the parts outside the CDR3, is EPEVTQTPSHQVTQMGQEVILRCVPISNHLYFYWYRQILGQKVEFLVSFYNNEISEKSEIFDDQFSVERPDGSNFTLKIRSTKLEDSAMYFCASSEGGPGKTQYFGPGTRLLVL.

V usage is TRBV27 and J usage is TRBJ2-7; possibly TRBD1 or TRBD2 for D (5 bases each). Trimming cost V 6 bases and J 2 bases, with 14 bases left between them. The germline V gene has CDR1 MNHEY and CDR2 SMNVEV (reference sequence). This CDR3 comprises 14 residues. DNA for the CDR3: TGTGCCAGCAGCCACGGGACGGCAACCTACGAGCAGTACTTC. Its translation: CASSHGTATYEQYF.

The genes are TRBV27 and TRBJ2-7; 10 bases align to TRBD1. The CDR3 loop spans 13 amino acids. Germline V gene sequence: CDR1 MNHEY, CDR2 SMNVEV (reference sequence). V was clipped by 6 bases and J by 6 bases; unmatched bases: 5. CDR3 in DNA: TGTGCCAGCAGCTGGACAGGGGGATCCGAGCAGTACTTC. This encodes CASSWTGGSEQYF.

In this sample, this clonotype turned up many times. The CDR3 coding sequence is TGCAGCGTTGATGGGCACTGGACAGATGAAGCTTTCTTT. Protein product: CSVDGHWTDEAFF. The rearrangement uses TRBV29-1 and TRBJ1-1; tentatively, D is TRBD1 (6 bases). Germline loops: CDR1 SQVTM, CDR2 ANQGSEA. CDR3 length equals 13 residues. With 3 bases removed from V and 7 bases from J, the gap between germline ends came to 15 bases.

This chain links TRBV5-4 with TRBJ2-7; 11 bases align to TRBD2. Germline loops: CDR1 SGHNT, CDR2 YYREEE (reference sequence). J lost 3 bases, V lost 2 bases, and 7 bases had no gene match. The CDR3 is 16 amino acids. The CDR3 sequence: CASSFETSGADYEQYF. DNA of the CDR3: TGTGCCAGCAGCTTCGAGACTAGCGGGGCCGACTACGAGCAGTACTTC.

This clonotype was seen repeatedly, ten times or more. The chain couples TRBV7-6 to TRBJ2-2; 11 bases are shared with TRBD2. CDR1 and CDR2 (germline): SGHVS, FNYEAQ. The CDR3 has 15 residues. Losses at the gene ends were 6 bases for V and 7 bases for J; bases not matched to a gene: 7. The CDR3 is CASRALAGDNGELFF. CDR3 in DNA: TGTGCCAGCAGGGCACTAGCGGGAGATAACGGGGAGCTGTTTTTT.

The genes are TRBV6-5 and TRBJ2-7, with 7 bases that match TRBD1. Germline V gives CDR1 MNHEY, CDR2 SVGAGI. The CDR3 extends over 15 amino acids. V shed 5 bases, J shed 2 bases, and the junction held 9 bases outside the gene matches. The chain's CDR3 is CASSPSGTETYEQYF. CDR3 bases: TGTGCCAGCAGTCCATCCGGGACAGAGACCTACGAGCAGTACTTC.

The rearrangement joins TRBV6-5 to TRBJ1-1; D gene uncertain. V was pared by 6 bases and J by 4 bases, with 15 bases between. The CDR3 loop spans 14 amino acids. Germline V CDR1 and CDR2: MNHEY, SVGAGI. CDR3 nucleotides: TGTGCCAGCAGCTCGTCACCTTCGCTCACTGAAGCTTTCTTT. Its protein is CASSSSPSLTEAFF.

The gene calls are TRBV20-1 and TRBJ2-7; 9 bases fit TRBD2. With 2 bases clipped from V and 3 bases from J, the junction kept 11 bases outside the gene matches. Germline CDR1 and CDR2: DFQATT and SNEGSKA (reference sequence). The CDR3 runs to 16 residues. The CDR3 sequence is CSARLRGGYPNYEQYF. The CDR3, as DNA: TGCAGTGCTAGATTGCGGGGGGGATACCCGAACTACGAGCAGTACTTC.

This clonotype showed up many times. The rearrangement joins TRBV27 to TRBJ1-1; TRBD1 might be the D (5 bases). V dropped 6 bases and J dropped 7 bases, with 15 bases sitting between them. Germline values: CDR1 MNHEY, CDR2 SMNVEV (reference sequence). This CDR3 is built from 13 residues. The chain's CDR3 is CASRSGTPYEAFF. CDR3 DNA sequence: TGTGCCAGCAGATCCGGGACCCCATATGAAGCTTTCTTT.

This clonotype has only a few counts. This sequence joins TRBV20-1 and TRBJ2-1; D possibly corresponds to TRBD2 (6 bases). Germline V gives CDR1 DFQATT, CDR2 SNEGSKA (reference sequence). Deletions cut 2 bases from V and 10 bases from J, with 18 bases between. The CDR3 has 14 amino acids. This CDR3 reads CSARLLSGTREQFF. In nucleotides, the CDR3 is TGCAGTGCTAGACTCCTTTCCGGGACTCGCGAGCAGTTCTTC.

As to this clonotype: A much larger clone lies one base from this, so it may be a read error. CDR3 DNA: TGTGCCAGCAGTTACTCGAGTCCGTCCTGCGAGCAGTACTTC. Encoded protein: CASSYSSPSCEQYF. V usage is TRBV27 and J usage is TRBJ2-7; D gene unclear. The length of the CDR3 is 14 residues. CDR1 MNHEY and CDR2 SMNVEV come from the germline V gene (reference sequence).